The clone carrying this T cell receptor beta chain was seen a handful of times. As yet, its antigen is unknown. These data come from a study of beta chain features in type 1 diabetes. General study points: Insertions at VDJ junctions were less frequent in type 1 diabetes patients. These patients also deleted more nucleotides at the same junctions. Type 1 diabetes patients had moderately but significantly shorter TCRB CDR3s in all four CD4+ subsets.

Isolated RNA was reverse transcribed in full, so expressed TCRB transcripts were sequenced. Measured with immunoSEQ multiplex PCR; TCRdb has only the in-frame clones, and not every one. Among a few hundred thousand clones listed, about 30% were seen once. The authors sorted CD4+ naive, central memory, regulatory and stem cell-like memory cells via CD45RO/CCR7/CD25/CD127/CD95/CD27. Purities over 95% were achieved in all sorted populations. V shed 4 bases and J shed 2 bases, with 10 bases lying between them. This CDR3 has 14 amino acids. Germline V gene data show CDR1 as SGHKS and CDR2 as YYEKEE (reference sequence).

The sequenced sample was central memory CD4+ T cells from blood. This clonotype was sampled from a man aged 30-40 years in good health. J is TRBJ1-5 and V is TRBV5-5; no clear D. The CDR3 sequence: CASSGLSRNQPQHF. CDR3 bases: TGTGCCAGCAGCGGGTTGTCGCGCAATCAGCCCCAGCATTTT.